The clone carrying this T cell receptor (beta chain) was observed a handful of times. The target antigen is unknown. These data are taken from a study of human T cells and chemical hapten exposure. In the original processing: There were a median of approximately 100,000 TCRs per sample, with a range from about 20,000 to 700,000. TCRdb reprocessed the RACE reads via MiXCR and lists one record per CDR3 protein. These V and J calls rely on TCRdb rather than the paper's analysis. The data show about 77,000 distinct CDR3 sequences, 8.6% seen once. The time point here: healthy volunteer bleed at 6 weeks. Unfractionated whole blood was the source from which total RNA was extracted. In germline, CDR1 is SQVTM, CDR2 ANQGSEA. The V end was cut by 6 bases, the J end by 6 bases, with 19 bases between. The CDR3 loop spans 14 amino acids. Whole-study findings and limits: The number of TCRs above 1 in 1000 frequency did not change after DPC sensitization.

The sequenced material came from whole blood. The chain carries TRBV29-1 and TRBJ2-3, with a tentative D call TRBD1 (6 bases). The TCR originated in a female donor in good health. Some clones in this sample may be carry-over from other donors' samples. The CDR3 DNA sequence: TGCAGCGTGGCACAGGGAGCCACTATGGATACGCAGTATTTT. Translated, it gives CSVAQGATMDTQYF.